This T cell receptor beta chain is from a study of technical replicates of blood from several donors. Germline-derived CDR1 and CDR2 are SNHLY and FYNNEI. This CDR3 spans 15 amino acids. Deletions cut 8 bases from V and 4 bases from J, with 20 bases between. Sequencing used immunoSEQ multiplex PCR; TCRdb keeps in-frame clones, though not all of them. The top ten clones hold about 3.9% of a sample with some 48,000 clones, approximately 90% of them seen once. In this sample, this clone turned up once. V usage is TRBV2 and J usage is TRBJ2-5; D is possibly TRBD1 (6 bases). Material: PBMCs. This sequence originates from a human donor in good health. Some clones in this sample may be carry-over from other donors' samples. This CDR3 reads CASGQTGSEGETQYF. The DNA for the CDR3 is TGTGCCAGCGGACAAACAGGGTCAGAGGGAGAGACCCAGTACTTC.